Sequencing of this T cell receptor (beta chain) was carried out in a study of cytomegalovirus exposure and HLA in healthy donors. The study's findings and limits: Later findings reportedly placed an Asian-associated ancestry cluster below the approximately 700-donor mean for N-insertions. Reported performance of the classifier showed diagnosis of cytomegalovirus status with high specificity and sensitivity.

The study ran its PCR with 60 Vbeta and 13 Jbeta primers. TCRdb keeps only in-frame clones here, not all; method: immunoSEQ multiplex PCR. The sample consists of about 89,000 clones, about 75% of them appearing once. Turning to this clone: Antigen: not known.

This receptor was obtained from a man aged 25-45 years in good health and CMV-seropositive. The material sequenced was PBMCs.

In nucleotides, the CDR3 is TGTGCCAGCAGCGCCAGACAGGACGGTGAGCAGTTCTTC. Residues: CASSARQDGEQFF. V and J are TRBV9 and TRBJ2-1; D is possibly TRBD1 (6 bases). The V gene lost 3 bases and the J gene lost 9 bases, with 13 bases spanning the gap. The CDR3 is made up of 13 amino acids. Germline V gives CDR1 SGDLS, CDR2 YYNGEE. The whole variable domain, remainder taken from reference TRBV9 and TRBJ2-1, is DSGVTQTPKHLITATGQRVTLRCSPRSGDLSVYWYQQSLDQGLQFLIQYYNGEERAKGNILERFSAQQFPDLHSELNLSSLELGDSALYFCASSARQDGEQFFGPGTRLTVL.